The sample holds a few counts of the clone carrying this T cell receptor (beta chain). Its specificity is unknown. The TCR beta library used iRepertoire HTBI primers with Arm-PCR amplification of CDR3. TCRdb itself ran the multiplex PCR reads through MiXCR, one entry per CDR3 protein. This table has approximately 310,000 distinct CDR3 sequences, approximately 20% appearing once. This record belongs to a study of regulatory T cells in long-lasting Graves disease. Overall study results and limits: Shared public clonotypes totalled approximately 3,000 in persistent patients, compared with about 990 in new patients. Peripheral blood alone, not thyroid tissue, underwent study.

Time point of the sample: newly diagnosed GD, antithyroid drugs for less than 3 months. PBMC-derived RNA was used for the TCR library. This TCR derives from a female donor with Graves disease. Sequencing was performed on peripheral blood mononuclear cells (PBMCs), taken at new diagnosis, from a patient treated with antithyroid drugs.

CDR3 coding DNA: TGCAGTGCTAGTATCGGCGCGTCCGGTGAGCAGTTCTTC. Translation gives CSASIGASGEQFF. The genes are TRBV20-1 and TRBJ2-1; the D is unclear. The germline V gene encodes CDR1 DFQATT and CDR2 SNEGSKA (reference sequence). Trimming stripped 3 bases from V and 9 bases from J, with 15 bases between. The length of the CDR3 is 13 residues.